Listed here are 32 T cell receptor beta chains from one sample, sequenced in a study of identical twins. A single record per CDR3 protein comes from TCRdb applying MiXCR to the 5' RACE reads. The top ten clones hold about 12% of a sample with around 95,000 distinct CDR3 sequences, 5.9% of them seen once. The sequenced sample was memory T cells sorted from blood. The source is a woman between 45 and 65 years old in good health.

This clonotype came up many times. The V call is TRBV20-1, the J call TRBJ2-5, with 11 nucleotides matching TRBD2. V gave up 3 bases and J gave up 5 bases; unmatched junction bases: 11. Germline values: CDR1 DFQATT, CDR2 SNEGSKA (reference sequence). The CDR3 has 16 residues. In DNA form, the CDR3 reads TGCAGTGCTAGGTCCACTAGCGGGAGACGGACGGAGACCCAGTACTTC. Translated: CSARSTSGRRTETQYF.

This clonotype has only a few counts. The chain uses TRBV24-1 and TRBJ2-6; D is ambiguous. This CDR3 comprises 15 residues. The germline V and J ends were trimmed by 5 bases and 2 bases, with 9 bases remaining between them. In germline, CDR1 is KGHDR, CDR2 SFDVKD. CDR3 amino acids: CATSGEGPGANVLTF. The CDR3 region has the DNA TGTGCCACCAGTGGGGAAGGCCCTGGGGCCAACGTCCTGACTTTC.

The gene calls are TRBV20-1 and TRBJ2-5, with 13 positions matching TRBD2. The V segment lost 3 bases and the J segment 2 bases; nucleotides outside the gene matches: 3. Germline lookup yields CDR1 DFQATT and CDR2 SNEGSKA (reference sequence). This CDR3 region has 15 residues. The CDR3 bases are TGCAGTGCTAGTGGACTAGCGGGGGTGCAAGAGACCCAGTACTTC. Translation gives CSASGLAGVQETQYF.

This clonotype was counted many times. The V and J genes are TRBV20-1 and TRBJ2-3, with D perhaps TRBD1 or TRBD2 (5 bases each). Germline V CDR1 and CDR2: DFQATT, SNEGSKA (reference sequence). CDR3 length: 13 residues. The ends were cut back, 3 bases at V and 10 bases at J, with 17 bases in the middle. The CDR3: CSASQGPSAPQYF. The CDR3, as DNA: TGCAGTGCTAGTCAGGGACCCTCAGCTCCGCAGTATTTT.

CDR3 sequence reads: CASSVAPGTENSPLHF. CDR3 DNA: TGTGCCAGCAGCGTAGCTCCCGGGACAGAAAATTCACCCCTCCACTTT. This chain links TRBV9 with TRBJ1-6; TRBD1 matches at 7 bases. The CDR3 loop spans 16 amino acids. V lost 0 bases and J lost 7; bases outside the gene matches: 7. From germline, CDR1 is SGDLS and CDR2 YYNGEE. Looking up the rest from reference TRBV9 and TRBJ1-6 gives the full variable domain: DSGVTQTPKHLITATGQRVTLRCSPRSGDLSVYWYQQSLDQGLQFLIQYYNGEERAKGNILERFSAQQFPDLHSELNLSSLELGDSALYFCASSVAPGTENSPLHFGNGTRLTVT.

There are many counts of this clonotype. The V gene is TRBV11-2, the J gene TRBJ2-1; D possibly uses TRBD1 or TRBD2 (6 bases each). CDR1 is SGHAT, CDR2 FQNNGV, per germline. The CDR3 is 13 residues long. Trimming pared 5 bases from V and 8 bases from J, leaving 13 bases between. The CDR3 region has the DNA TGTGCCAGCAGCACAGGGCGGAGGGATGAGCAGTTCTTC. As protein: CASSTGRRDEQFF.

This clonotype has at least ten counts. The genes are TRBV7-9 and TRBJ2-3, with TRBD1 matching over 8 bases. V lost 1 base to trimming and J lost 14 bases; unmatched junction nucleotides: 8. This CDR3 is built from 13 residues. In germline, CDR1 is SEHNR, CDR2 FQNEAQ (reference sequence). The CDR3 bases are TGTGCCAGCAGCTTAGAAGGGGACAGGTCGCGGTATTTT. It specifies CASSLEGDRSRYF.

Ten or more counts support this clonotype. This chain joins TRBV6-5 and TRBJ2-1; TRBD2 agrees at 8 bases. With V trimmed by 6 bases and J by 8 bases, 6 bases remained unmatched. The CDR3 consists of 13 residues. Germline assignment: CDR1 MNHEY and CDR2 SVGAGI. This chain's CDR3 is CASRTTSGDEQFF. The CDR3, as DNA: TGTGCCAGCAGAACCACTAGCGGCGATGAGCAGTTCTTC.

In this sample, this clonotype turned up many times. The rearrangement uses TRBV3-1 and TRBJ2-1, with D unresolved. Looked up from germline, CDR1 is LGHDT and CDR2 is YNNKEL (reference sequence). CDR3 length: 16 amino acids. V was cut by 1 base and J by 4 bases, with 14 bases left in between. The CDR3 sequence: CASSQGQGLKYNEQFF. The CDR3 DNA reads TGTGCCAGCAGCCAAGGGCAAGGTTTGAAGTACAATGAGCAGTTCTTC.

This clonotype was found many times. The rearrangement links TRBV28 to TRBJ1-1; D is perhaps TRBD1 (5 bases). CDR3 length equals 12 residues. From germline, CDR1 is MDHEN and CDR2 SYDVKM. Trimming left V 5 bases short and J 12 bases short, with 16 bases between. Here the CDR3 reads CASSPQEGTTFF. The CDR3 DNA reads as TGTGCCAGCAGTCCGCAGGAGGGGACGACTTTCTTT.

There are many counts of this clonotype. J is TRBJ1-4 and V is TRBV6-5; D is uncertain. Germline values: CDR1 MNHEY, CDR2 SVGAGI. The CDR3 is 15 amino acids. The V end lost 0 bases, the J end lost 2 bases, and 7 bases lay between the germline ends. In nucleotides, the CDR3 is TGTGCCAGCAGTTACTCCGGGAAGACTAATGAAAAACTGTTTTTT. Amino acid sequence: CASSYSGKTNEKLFF.

This clonotype was counted ten times or more. J is TRBJ2-7 and V is TRBV7-9, with D perhaps TRBD1 or TRBD2 (6 bases each). This CDR3 comprises 15 residues. V dropped 4 bases and J dropped 7 bases, with 20 bases sitting between them. Germline CDR1 reads SEHNR; CDR2 reads FQNEAQ (reference sequence). The DNA of the CDR3 is TGTGCCAGCAGCTCAACCGGGGGCCCGGGGAGTGAGCAGTACGTC. It yields the protein CASSSTGGPGSEQYV.

There are many counts of this clonotype. The chain couples TRBV20-1 to TRBJ1-6; weak D call: TRBD1 (5 bases). The V and J ends lost 4 bases and 0 bases respectively, with 10 bases between them. The CDR3 runs to 15 residues. Germline assignment: CDR1 DFQATT and CDR2 SNEGSKA (reference sequence). The CDR3 DNA reads TGCAGTGCTATTAGACAGAGCTCCTATAATTCACCCCTCCACTTT. Translation: CSAIRQSSYNSPLHF.

The chain links TRBV3-1 to TRBJ2-1; no reliable D call. Germline V CDR1 and CDR2: LGHDT, YNNKEL (reference sequence). Deletions cut 1 base from V and 5 bases from J, with 6 bases between. The CDR3 length is 13 residues. DNA of the CDR3: TGTGCCAGCAGCCAAGGGGCAAACAATGAGCAGTTCTTC. Protein sequence: CASSQGANNEQFF.

This clonotype was seen at least ten times. The V gene is TRBV20-1, the J gene TRBJ2-1, with D tentatively TRBD1 (5 bases). In germline, CDR1 is DFQATT, CDR2 SNEGSKA (reference sequence). Trimming stripped 1 base from V and 4 bases from J, with 26 bases between. The CDR3 consists of 19 residues. CDR3 nucleotide sequence: TGCAGTGCTAGAGGCACATCGACAGAGGACCCATTCGCATACAATGAGCAGTTCTTC. It encodes CSARGTSTEDPFAYNEQFF.

This rearrangement joins TRBV5-1 to TRBJ2-1, with TRBD1 identical over 8 bases. Germline CDR1 and CDR2: SGHRS and YFSETQ. After removal of 4 bases from V and 5 bases from J, the junction contained 8 bases not matched to a gene. This CDR3 is built from 15 residues. The chain's CDR3 is CASSARQGANNEQFF. The CDR3 nucleotides are TGCGCCAGCAGCGCCCGGCAGGGGGCAAACAATGAGCAGTTCTTC.

There are a few counts of this clonotype. Compared with germline, one end of the junction differs, possibly owing to a read error. The J gene is TRBJ1-5, the V gene TRBV5-1, with D possibly TRBD1 on 6 matching bases. Germline CDR1 is SGHRS and CDR2 is YFSETQ. The CDR3 length is 15 residues. The CDR3: CASSLAGGLAQPQQF. The CDR3 DNA sequence: TGCGCCAGCAGCTTGGCCGGGGGGCTCGCTCAGCCCCAGCAATTT.

This clonotype was counted many times. DNA for the CDR3: TGCGCCAGCAGCTTGGCTCTGGGCAAGTTCCATGGCTACACCTTC. Amino acids: CASSLALGKFHGYTF. The gene calls are TRBV5-1 and TRBJ1-2; the D is unclear. The CDR3 has 15 amino acids. V dropped 0 bases and J dropped 6 bases, with 15 bases sitting between them. Germline V gene data show CDR1 as SGHRS and CDR2 as YFSETQ.

This clonotype was picked up a small number of times. The rearrangement joins TRBV12-3 or TRBV12-4 to TRBJ1-4, with D tentatively TRBD1 (6 bases). V was pared by 3 bases and J by 7 bases, with 15 bases between. The CDR3 loop spans 15 amino acids. CDR3 DNA: TGTGCCAGCAGTTTCACAGGGATAGGAGGTGAAAAACTGTTTTTT. Its translation is CASSFTGIGGEKLFF.

In its sample, this clonotype was seen many times. V and J are TRBV29-1 and TRBJ1-2; perhaps TRBD1 as D (5 bases). Germline V gene lookup returns CDR1 SQVTM and CDR2 ANQGSEA. Trimming shortened V by 4 bases and J by 5 bases, and 14 bases separated the two germline ends. This CDR3 spans 13 amino acids. CDR3 sequence reads: CSVAWGTSYGYTF. DNA of the CDR3: TGCAGCGTTGCTTGGGGCACATCGTATGGCTACACCTTC.

The V gene is TRBV30, the J gene TRBJ1-1, with D tentatively TRBD1 (5 bases). Trimming pared 2 bases from V and 4 bases from J, leaving 14 bases between. In germline, CDR1 is GTSNPN, CDR2 SVGIG (reference sequence). CDR3 length: 14 residues. The CDR3 sequence is CAWSRLGQFTEAFF. In DNA, the CDR3 is TGTGCCTGGAGTCGTCTGGGGCAGTTCACTGAAGCTTTCTTT.

Ten or more counts support this clonotype. The chain is built from TRBV29-1 and TRBJ1-2; D gene uncertain. V shed 6 bases and J shed 0 bases, with 14 bases lying between them. The CDR3 spans 14 residues. The germline gives CDR1 SQVTM, CDR2 ANQGSEA. CDR3 in DNA: TGCAGCGTCCCTGGGCCTATAGCTAACTATGGCTACACCTTC. This codes for CSVPGPIANYGYTF.

This clonotype was detected ten times or more. As DNA, the CDR3 is TGTGCCAGCAGCCTACGGGACTACGCGAACACCGGGGAGCTGTTTTTT. Its protein is CASSLRDYANTGELFF. The rearrangement joins TRBV13 to TRBJ2-2; 7 nucleotides match TRBD2. This CDR3 has 16 amino acids. Trimming cost V 5 bases and J 0 bases; bases outside gene matches: 6. Germline values: CDR1 PRHDT, CDR2 FYEKMQ (reference sequence).

As concerns this clonotype: One end of the junction varies from germline; a read error may be responsible. CDR3 nucleotide sequence: TGTTCCAGCCGGCCAAGGGGCGTCGCTGAAGCTTTCTTT. It yields the protein CSSRPRGVAEAFF. This chain links TRBV6-5 with TRBJ1-1; D may be TRBD1 (5 bases). CDR3 size: 13 residues. Germline V CDR1 and CDR2: MNHEY, SVGAGI.

CDR3 sequence (DNA): TGCAGCCTCAATACAGGGGGCTCAGGGAATGAGCAGTTCTTC. This encodes CSLNTGGSGNEQFF. The chain links TRBV29-1 to TRBJ2-1, with 9 nucleotides matching TRBD1. V lost 8 bases and J lost 7; bases outside the gene matches: 12. This CDR3 comprises 14 residues. Looked up from germline, CDR1 is SQVTM and CDR2 is ANQGSEA.

This clonotype was detected many times. V usage is TRBV28 and J usage is TRBJ2-3; D not resolved. This CDR3 is built from 13 residues. Trimming took 4 bases from V and 4 from J, leaving 9 bases between them. Germline assignment: CDR1 MDHEN and CDR2 SYDVKM. CDR3 protein: CASSSNMADTQYF. Written as DNA, the CDR3 is TGTGCCAGCAGTTCTAACATGGCAGATACGCAGTATTTT.

This rearrangement joins TRBV2 to TRBJ2-3, with a possible D match to TRBD2 (5 bases). The length of the CDR3 is 15 residues. Trimming pared 7 bases from V and 0 bases from J, leaving 14 bases between. Germline loops: CDR1 SNHLY, CDR2 FYNNEI. The CDR3, as DNA: TGTGCCAGCAATGGACTTACAACTAGCACAGATACGCAGTATTTT. Protein sequence: CASNGLTTSTDTQYF. Combining the CDR3 with reference TRBV2 and TRBJ2-3 gives the whole variable domain EPEVTQTPSHQVTQMGQEVILRCVPISNHLYFYWYRQILGQKVEFLVSFYNNEISEKSEIFDDQFSVERPDGSNFTLKIRSTKLEDSAMYFCASNGLTTSTDTQYFGPGTRLTVL.

In its sample, this clonotype was seen many times. The chain employs TRBV27 and TRBJ2-5; 11 bases are a match to TRBD1. The CDR3 has 13 amino acids. Germline CDR1 MNHEY, CDR2 SMNVEV (reference sequence). Trimming at V came to 6 bases and at J to 7 bases, leaving 4 bases not matched to a gene. The CDR3 DNA reads TGTGCCAGCAGGGGGACAGGGGGAGCGACCCAGTACTTC. Translation gives CASRGTGGATQYF.

About this clonotype: A single base separates this from a much larger clone, so it may be a read error. The chain links TRBV3-1 to TRBJ2-1, with D possibly TRBD2 on 5 matching bases. Germline-derived CDR1 and CDR2 are LGHDT and YNNKEL (reference sequence). The CDR3 covers 14 residues. DNA for the CDR3: TGTGCCAGCAGCCAAGTTCGCGGGTTCAATGAGCTGTTCTTC. This gives the protein CASSQVRGFNELFF.

This chain connects TRBV7-8 to TRBJ2-1; possibly TRBD1 or TRBD2 for D (5 bases each). The CDR3 consists of 16 residues. Germline lookup yields CDR1 SGHVS and CDR2 FQNEAQ. V lost 1 base, J lost 9 bases, and 19 bases lay in between. DNA of the CDR3: TGTGCCAGCAGCTTAGGGATGGGGCTAGTCGGAGGTGAGCAGTTCTTC. The encoded protein is CASSLGMGLVGGEQFF.

This clonotype came up many times. The chain carries TRBV10-3 and TRBJ1-1; 7 bases match TRBD1. The germline V gene encodes CDR1 ENHRY and CDR2 SYGVKD. The CDR3 runs to 13 residues. Unmatched junction bases numbered 10, after V lost 5 bases and J lost 10 bases. Written as DNA, the CDR3 is TGTGCCATCAGTCCCGGGACAGCAGGCAGAGCTTTCTTT. Its protein product is CAISPGTAGRAFF.

The table lists this clonotype with a few counts. This chain connects TRBV7-9 to TRBJ2-7; 7 bases fit TRBD1. Germline V lookup: CDR1 SEHNR, CDR2 FQNEAQ (reference sequence). The ends lost 2 bases at V and 6 bases at J; junction bases unmatched: 7. The CDR3 extends over 14 amino acids. The CDR3: CASSLQGQIGEQYF. The CDR3 nucleotides are TGTGCCAGCAGCTTACAGGGACAGATCGGCGAGCAGTACTTC.